The entry below gives a single T cell receptor (beta chain) sequence along with its context. The assay was immunoSEQ multiplex PCR, and TCRdb's table has in-frame clones only and misses some. The sample shows 65,000 to 90,000 clones, about 91% of them seen only once. The length of the CDR3 is 13 residues. V gave up 5 bases and J gave up 2 bases, with 12 bases separating them. In germline, CDR1 is SQVTM, CDR2 ANQGSEA. This entry belongs to a study of technical replicates of blood from several donors. The rearrangement uses TRBV29-1 and TRBJ1-2; D call uncertain. The sample taken for sequencing was T cells isolated from PBMCs. This sequence was found in a human donor in good health. CDR3 loop: CSVSREKNYGYTF. In DNA, the CDR3 is TGCAGCGTTAGCCGGGAAAAAAACTATGGCTACACCTTC. The full variable domain, with the rest looked up from reference TRBV29-1 and TRBJ1-2, is SAVISQKPSRDICQRGTSLTIQCQVDSQVTMMFWYRQQPGQSLTLIATANQGSEATYESGFVIDKFPISRPNLTFSTLTVSNMSPEDSSIYLCSVSREKNYGYTFGSGTRLTVV.